Each of the 26 T cell receptor beta chains below was sequenced from the same sample in a study of T-cell reconstitution after alpha-beta-depleted transplantation in children. Construction of the TCRbeta library involved unique molecular identifiers. TCRdb recomputed calls from the PCR reads with MiXCR, one row per CDR3 protein. Of hundreds of thousands of distinct CDR3 sequences detected, 15% to 20% appear once; the ten largest clones hold about 41%. The sequencing here drew on PBMCs, mostly from graft donor cells, taken 360 days after TCRalphabeta/CD19-depleted stem cell transplant. Receptors were obtained from a male patient aged 2 to 9 who had a stem cell transplant for acute lymphoblastic leukemia, so the T cells may come from the graft donor.

This clonotype was seen many times. The chain recombines TRBV20-1 with TRBJ2-5, with no clear D. The CDR3 extends over 11 amino acids. The germline CDR1 and CDR2 sequences are DFQATT and SNEGSKA (reference sequence). Trimming took off 6 bases at V and 5 bases at J, with 10 bases between the two ends. CDR3 bases: TGCAGTGCCGCCCCGGAGGAGACCCAGTACTTC. Residues: CSAAPEETQYF.

The rearrangement links TRBV27 to TRBJ2-1, with TRBD2 identical over 9 bases. The CDR3 covers 14 residues. The junction had 6 bases not matched to a gene; V was cut back by 5 bases and J by 7 bases. Germline assignment: CDR1 MNHEY and CDR2 SMNVEV (reference sequence). CDR3 loop: CASSHRGRGNEQFF. CDR3 sequence (DNA): TGTGCCAGCAGTCATCGCGGGAGGGGGAATGAGCAGTTCTTC.

This clonotype appeared many times. V gene TRBV12-3 or TRBV12-4 combines with J gene TRBJ2-1; D remains ambiguous. This CDR3 has 12 residues. V gave up 3 bases and J gave up 10 bases, with 10 bases separating them. This CDR3 is CASSFIVPEQFF. In DNA, the CDR3 is TGTGCCAGCAGTTTCATAGTACCCGAGCAGTTCTTC.

V is TRBV28 and J is TRBJ2-2, with D maybe TRBD2 (6 bases). The CDR3 covers 15 residues. The V gene's germline CDR1 is MDHEN and CDR2 SYDVKM. V lost 2 bases and J lost 4, with 11 bases in between. CDR3 DNA sequence: TGTGCCAGCAGTTTAGGGGGGTCTCGCACCGGGGAGCTGTTTTTT. Amino acids: CASSLGGSRTGELFF. The complete variable domain, with remaining parts taken from reference TRBV28 and TRBJ2-2, reads DVKVTQSSRYLVKRTGEKVFLECVQDMDHENMFWYRQDPGLGLRLIYFSYDVKMKEKGDIPEGYSVSREKKERFSLILESASTNQTSMYLCASSLGGSRTGELFFGEGSRLTVL.

This clonotype was seen at least ten times. The V gene is TRBV7-9, the J gene TRBJ2-7; the D gene is possibly TRBD1 (5 bases). Germline loops: CDR1 SEHNR, CDR2 FQNEAQ (reference sequence). The CDR3 is 13 amino acids. Between the trimmed V and J ends, which lost 5 bases and 5 bases, there was a span of 13 bases. The CDR3 sequence is CASSQLRADEQYF. The DNA of the CDR3 is TGTGCCAGCAGCCAACTCAGGGCCGACGAGCAGTACTTC.

The genes are TRBV6-2 or TRBV6-3 and TRBJ2-3; 7 bases are shared with TRBD1. The V segment lost 3 bases and the J segment 9 bases; nucleotides outside the gene matches: 15. CDR1 MNHEY and CDR2 SVGEGT come from the germline V gene. CDR3 length: 16 amino acids. The CDR3 DNA reads as TGTGCCAGCAGTTATCTTGACAGGGTACTTAGGAGAACGCAGTATTTT. It encodes CASSYLDRVLRRTQYF.

J is TRBJ2-7 and V is TRBV4-3, with D tentatively TRBD2 (5 bases). The ends were cut back, 0 bases at V and 0 bases at J, with 9 bases in the middle. Germline V gene data show CDR1 as LGHNA and CDR2 as YSLEER. This CDR3 has 15 amino acids. The CDR3 nucleotides are TGCGCCAGCAGCCAAGATCGAGGGCTCTCCTACGAGCAGTACTTC. Translation gives CASSQDRGLSYEQYF.

Only a few counts were recorded for this clonotype. J is TRBJ1-2 and V is TRBV6-1; 8 bases agree with TRBD1. The CDR3 sequence is 15 residues long. The V segment lost 8 bases and the J segment 4 bases; nucleotides outside the gene matches: 12. CDR1 is MNHNS and CDR2 is SASEGT in the germline V gene. The CDR3 spells CASSLSLGQAYGYTF. The DNA for the CDR3 is TGTGCCAGCTCTTTATCTTTGGGACAGGCCTATGGCTACACCTTC.

The chain joins TRBV4-3 to TRBJ2-7; TRBD2 aligns across 14 bases. The V and J ends lost 5 bases and 6 bases, in that order; junction bases with no gene match: 6. CDR1 is LGHNA and CDR2 is YSLEER in the germline V gene. The CDR3 runs 15 residues. CDR3 residues: CASSKGLAGVGEQYF. CDR3 DNA sequence: TGCGCCAGCAGCAAGGGACTAGCGGGAGTAGGCGAGCAGTACTTC.

This clonotype has a count of ten or more. V is TRBV29-1 and J is TRBJ2-5, with a possible D match to TRBD1 (5 bases). V was shortened by 4 bases and J by 4 bases, with 10 bases between the two germline ends. CDR3 length equals 12 residues. In germline, CDR1 is SQVTM, CDR2 ANQGSEA. CDR3 loop: CSVVGRVETQYF. The CDR3 DNA reads as TGCAGCGTTGTAGGCAGGGTAGAGACCCAGTACTTC. The entire variable domain, with the rest obtained from reference TRBV29-1 and TRBJ2-5, is as follows: SAVISQKPSRDICQRGTSLTIQCQVDSQVTMMFWYRQQPGQSLTLIATANQGSEATYESGFVIDKFPISRPNLTFSTLTVSNMSPEDSSIYLCSVVGRVETQYFGPGTRLLVL.

The CDR3 DNA is TGTGCCAGCAGTAACAGGGGTCCGATTTACTACGAGCAGTACTTC. It codes for CASSNRGPIYYEQYF. The J gene is TRBJ2-7, the V gene TRBV28, with 7 bases matching TRBD1. After removal of 5 bases from V and 3 bases from J, the junction contained 10 bases not matched to a gene. The CDR3 spans 15 residues. Per the germline V gene, CDR1 is MDHEN and CDR2 is SYDVKM.

The J gene is TRBJ1-1, the V gene TRBV5-1, with D hard to call. CDR1 is SGHRS, CDR2 YFSETQ, per germline. The CDR3 covers 14 residues. With 0 bases removed from V and 1 base from J, the gap between germline ends came to 7 bases. CDR3 sequence reads: CASSLDHKNTEAFF. CDR3 in DNA: TGCGCCAGCAGCTTGGACCACAAGAACACTGAAGCTTTCTTT.

The chain links TRBV7-2 to TRBJ2-2, with unresolved D. The V gene lost 7 bases and the J gene lost 10 bases, with 22 bases spanning the gap. CDR1 and CDR2 from the germline V gene are SGHTA and FQGNSA. This CDR3 spans 15 amino acids. The CDR3 here is CASTEAYTLPPELFF. The CDR3 region has the DNA TGTGCCAGCACCGAGGCGTACACCTTACCGCCGGAGCTGTTTTTT.

This clonotype turned up a few times. The rearrangement joins TRBV29-1 to TRBJ2-3, with a possible D match to TRBD2 (5 bases). V was shortened by 0 bases and J by 3 bases, with 10 bases between the two germline ends. This CDR3 has 14 amino acids. The germline CDR1 and CDR2 sequences are SQVTM and ANQGSEA. The CDR3 sequence: CSVEDRGITDTQYF. The CDR3 DNA reads TGCAGCGTTGAAGATCGGGGTATAACAGATACGCAGTATTTT.

The J gene is TRBJ2-6, the V gene TRBV7-2; tentatively, D is TRBD2 (5 bases). The CDR3 sequence is 15 residues long. The V gene lost 5 bases and the J gene lost 4 bases, with 12 bases spanning the gap. CDR1 and CDR2 from the germline V gene are SGHTA and FQGNSA. The CDR3: CASSETGSGANVLTF. CDR3 in DNA: TGTGCCAGCAGCGAAACGGGGTCAGGGGCCAACGTCCTGACTTTC.

This clonotype occurred a few times. The chain is built from TRBV4-1 and TRBJ2-7; 10 nucleotides align to TRBD1. Unmatched junction bases numbered 6, after V lost 1 base and J lost 3 bases. This CDR3 spans 16 amino acids. CDR1 and CDR2 (germline): MGHRA, YSYEKL. The CDR3 coding sequence is TGCGCCAGCAGCCAAGCAGGGACAGGGGAGAGCTACGAGCAGTACTTC. It translates to CASSQAGTGESYEQYF.

This rearrangement joins TRBV27 to TRBJ2-1; perhaps D is TRBD1 or TRBD2 (5 bases each). In germline, CDR1 is MNHEY, CDR2 SMNVEV (reference sequence). V was shortened by 1 base and J by 0 bases, with 10 bases between the two germline ends. The CDR3 runs to 16 residues. The CDR3, as DNA: TGTGCCAGCAGTTTATTGGGGGTCAGCTCCTACAATGAGCAGTTCTTC. Translation: CASSLLGVSSYNEQFF.

There are many counts of this clonotype. This chain links TRBV27 with TRBJ2-1; possible D gene TRBD2, 5 bases. Trimming cost V 5 bases and J 5 bases, with 10 bases left between them. CDR1 is MNHEY and CDR2 is SMNVEV in the germline V gene (reference sequence). The CDR3 length is 13 residues. CDR3 bases: TGTGCCAGCAGTACCGACGGGAACAATGAGCAGTTCTTC. Residues: CASSTDGNNEQFF.

This clonotype was found many times. J is TRBJ1-3 and V is TRBV4-3, with D hard to call. V lost 0 bases to trimming and J lost 0 bases, with 6 bases between them. The CDR3 has 15 residues. The germline V gene encodes CDR1 LGHNA and CDR2 YSLEER. CDR3 sequence reads: CASSQDRFSGNTIYF. The CDR3 coding sequence is TGCGCCAGCAGCCAAGACAGGTTCTCTGGAAACACCATATATTTT.

This clonotype was counted a single time. The chain has TRBV6-2 or TRBV6-3 and TRBJ2-5; D unclear. CDR3 length: 22 residues. V lost 4 bases and J 0 bases, leaving 33 bases between the germline ends. Germline V CDR1 and CDR2: MNHEY, SVGEGT. The CDR3 DNA reads TGTGCCAGCAGTTCCTCTAGAGGCGGTGGGTCCCTTCAATGGTTCCACCAAGAGACCCAGTACTTC. It specifies CASSSSRGGGSLQWFHQETQYF.

The chain joins TRBV4-2 to TRBJ2-3; possible D gene TRBD1, 6 bases. This CDR3 spans 13 amino acids. The germline V gene encodes CDR1 LGHNA and CDR2 YNFKEQ. V gave up 2 bases and J gave up 8 bases, with 11 bases separating them. CDR3 amino acids: CASSQWDTRTQYF. In nucleotides, the CDR3 is TGTGCCAGCAGCCAATGGGACACCCGTACGCAGTATTTT.

This clonotype was counted between two and nine times. This chain uses TRBV20-1 with TRBJ2-1; tentative D call: TRBD1 (6 bases). V shed 4 bases and J shed 8 bases, with 12 bases lying between them. The CDR3 contains 12 residues. Per the germline V gene, CDR1 is DFQATT and CDR2 is SNEGSKA (reference sequence). The CDR3 is CSANYRADEQFF. The CDR3, as DNA: TGCAGTGCTAATTACAGGGCGGATGAGCAGTTCTTC.

In its sample, this clonotype was seen once. CDR3 coding DNA: TGTGCCAGCAGCCCCGCCGGCAGGATTAATGAGCAGTTCTTC. Amino acid sequence: CASSPAGRINEQFF. The genes are TRBV7-9 and TRBJ2-1; D is undetermined. The CDR3 runs 14 residues. The germline gives CDR1 SEHNR, CDR2 FQNEAQ (reference sequence). Trimming removed 5 bases from V and 7 bases from J, with 15 bases in between.

The chain carries TRBV7-9 and TRBJ1-2, with D tentatively TRBD1 (6 bases). Between the trimmed V and J ends, which lost 1 base and 5 bases, there was a span of 11 bases. This CDR3 contains 14 residues. Germline V gives CDR1 SEHNR, CDR2 FQNEAQ (reference sequence). The CDR3 nucleotides are TGTGCCAGCAGCTTAGACCAGGGGACTTATGGCTACACCTTC. Translation gives CASSLDQGTYGYTF.

This clonotype was detected a few times. The chain joins TRBV7-3 to TRBJ2-1, with TRBD1 identical over 8 bases. Trimming at V came to 5 bases and at J to 2 bases, leaving 5 bases not matched to a gene. Germline CDR1 reads SGHTA; CDR2 reads FQGTGA. The CDR3 sequence is 15 residues long. CDR3 sequence: CASSLGTGPYNEQFF. For the CDR3, the DNA is TGTGCCAGCAGCCTCGGGACAGGCCCCTACAATGAGCAGTTCTTC.

This clonotype was recorded at least ten times. V and J are TRBV28 and TRBJ2-7; 7 positions match TRBD1. CDR3 size: 15 residues. Germline lookup yields CDR1 MDHEN and CDR2 SYDVKM. V trimming: 4 bases; J trimming: 0 bases; junction bases outside the gene matches: 6. This chain's CDR3 is CASSSGTANSYEQYF. The DNA for the CDR3 is TGTGCCAGCAGTTCCGGGACAGCTAACTCCTACGAGCAGTACTTC.